Each of the 5 T cell receptor beta chains below was sequenced from the same sample in a study of patients and donors after allogeneic stem cell transplantation. MiXCR, applied by TCRdb to the RT-PCR reads, yields one record per CDR3 protein. Found here are roughly 230,000 distinct CDR3 sequences, 14% of them singletons; the top ten hold around 10%. The sample was blood, either unsorted or a sorted T cell fraction (not recorded which). The receptors were sampled from a human donor who was either an allogeneic HSCT recipient or a stem cell or donor lymphocyte infusion donor (not recorded which). It is not recorded whose cells these are; they may come from a transplant donor.

This chain connects TRBV7-2 to TRBJ2-7, with D possibly TRBD2 on 6 matching bases. Germline V gene lookup returns CDR1 SGHTA and CDR2 FQGNSA. Trimming took off 1 base at V and 3 bases at J, with 10 bases between the two ends. This CDR3 has 14 residues. Here the CDR3 DNA reads TGTGCCAGCAGCTTAGGAGTAGCGGTCTACGAGCAGTACTTC. Translated, it gives CASSLGVAVYEQYF.

In this sample, this clonotype turned up many times. The genes are TRBV28 and TRBJ2-5, with 7 bases matching TRBD2. The germline gives CDR1 MDHEN, CDR2 SYDVKM. The ends lost 5 bases at V and 5 bases at J; junction bases unmatched: 11. The CDR3 runs 15 residues. CDR3 region: CASSLGPPRGETQYF. CDR3 sequence (DNA): TGTGCCAGCAGTCTCGGGCCCCCGCGGGGGGAGACCCAGTACTTC.

This clonotype was counted ten times or more. The J gene is TRBJ2-7, the V gene TRBV19; 9 bases are shared with TRBD1. Unmatched junction bases numbered 12, after V lost 5 bases and J lost 4 bases. Germline V gives CDR1 LNHDA, CDR2 SQIVND (reference sequence). The CDR3 sequence is 16 residues long. The CDR3 coding sequence is TGTGCCAGTAGTTCGGCCGCCGGGACAGGGAAATACGAGCAGTACTTC. It is translated as CASSSAAGTGKYEQYF.

Concerning this clonotype itself: One junction end does not reproduce the germline sequence, and a read error may be involved. V and J are TRBV24-1 and TRBJ2-6; the D gene is possibly TRBD1 (5 bases). The germline CDR1 and CDR2 sequences are KGHDR and SFDVKD. This CDR3 comprises 15 residues. This CDR3 reads CASSDPSGGANVLTF. CDR3 DNA: TGTGCCTCCAGTGACCCCTCAGGGGGGGCCAACGTCCTGACTTTC.

This clonotype has only a few counts. V and J are TRBV6-5 and TRBJ1-3; D might be TRBD1 (6 bases). This CDR3 is 16 amino acids long. Looked up from germline, CDR1 is MNHEY and CDR2 is SVGAGI. The germline V and J ends were trimmed by 2 bases and 3 bases, with 14 bases remaining between them. CDR3 amino acids: CASSYLKQGSGNTIYF. Written as DNA, the CDR3 is TGTGCCAGCAGTTACCTAAAACAGGGCAGTGGAAACACCATATATTTT.